These T cell receptor beta chains were read from a single sample in a study of blood T cell repertoires in COVID-19. Some clones are missing from TCRdb's copy, which holds only in-frame ones; the method was immunoSEQ multiplex PCR. The repertoire holds roughly 250,000 clones, around 90% seen once, with just over 7% in the top ten. Sequencing was done on a sample of peripheral blood. These receptors were collected from a man aged 55 to 70 who had recovered from COVID-19. The CDR3 runs from the conserved cysteine through the conserved F or W. The order of the fields is V gene, D gene, clone size, J gene, CDR3 protein, CDR3 DNA. D genes are given only for firm matches. Only part of the rows carry a size: once, few, many, or a class if the clone is expanded.

v_gene: TRBV5-1
d_gene: -
abundance: -
j_gene: TRBJ1-5
CDR3aa: CASSLSGGNQPQHF
CDR3nt: TGCGCCAGCAGCTTGTCAGGAGGGAATCAGCCCCAGCATTTT

v_gene: TRBV28
d_gene: -
abundance: many
j_gene: TRBJ1-1
CDR3aa: CASSLGEEWNTEAFF
CDR3nt: TGTGCCAGCAGTTTGGGGGAGGAATGGAACACTGAAGCTTTCTTT

v_gene: TRBV11-2
d_gene: -
abundance: -
j_gene: TRBJ2-7
CDR3aa: CASSLDGRGGYEQYF
CDR3nt: TGTGCCAGCAGCTTAGATGGCAGGGGAGGGTACGAGCAGTACTTC

v_gene: TRBV21-1
d_gene: -
abundance: -
j_gene: TRBJ1-4
CDR3aa: CASSKDRTSPGNEKLFF
CDR3nt: TGTGCCAGCAGCAAAGACAGGACGTCCCCCGGCAATGAAAAACTGTTTTTT

v_gene: TRBV19
d_gene: TRBD2
abundance: -
j_gene: TRBJ2-1
CDR3aa: CASSLHLGGRNNEQFF
CDR3nt: TGTGCCAGTAGTCTCCACCTGGGGGGGAGAAACAATGAGCAGTTCTTC

v_gene: TRBV10-3
d_gene: TRBD2
abundance: -
j_gene: TRBJ2-3
CDR3aa: CAMKRGGADTQYF
CDR3nt: TGTGCCATGAAGCGGGGGGGCGCGGATACGCAGTATTTT

v_gene: TRBV7-9
d_gene: TRBD1
abundance: -
j_gene: TRBJ2-2
CDR3aa: CASSRQTGALTGELFF
CDR3nt: TGTGCCAGCAGCCGTCAGACAGGGGCCCTCACCGGGGAGCTGTTTTTT

v_gene: TRBV9
d_gene: -
abundance: -
j_gene: TRBJ2-3
CDR3aa: CASSVGQGPDTQYF
CDR3nt: TGTGCCAGCAGCGTAGGGCAGGGGCCAGATACGCAGTATTTT

v_gene: TRBV4-1
d_gene: TRBD2
abundance: -
j_gene: TRBJ2-3
CDR3aa: CASSLYSGADTQYF
CDR3nt: TGCGCCAGCAGCCTATATAGCGGGGCGGATACGCAGTATTTT

v_gene: TRBV7-9
d_gene: TRBD1
abundance: -
j_gene: TRBJ1-1
CDR3aa: CASSSGQGNTEAFF
CDR3nt: TGTGCCAGCAGCTCAGGACAGGGCAACACTGAAGCTTTCTTT

v_gene: TRBV7-9
d_gene: TRBD1
abundance: -
j_gene: TRBJ2-7
CDR3aa: CASSRQQGSEQYF
CDR3nt: TGTGCCAGCAGCCGACAACAGGGGAGCGAGCAGTACTTC

v_gene: TRBV30
d_gene: TRBD1
abundance: -
j_gene: TRBJ1-2
CDR3aa: CASEQGAKGYTF
CDR3nt: TGTGCCTCCGAGCAGGGGGCGAAAGGCTACACCTTC

v_gene: TRBV5-1
d_gene: TRBD1
abundance: -
j_gene: TRBJ1-1
CDR3aa: CASRSQGAKNTEAFF
CDR3nt: TGCGCCAGCAGATCACAGGGGGCGAAAAACACTGAAGCTTTCTTT

v_gene: TRBV5-1
d_gene: TRBD1
abundance: -
j_gene: TRBJ1-1
CDR3aa: CASSWDFRGRIGNTEAFF
CDR3nt: TGCGCCAGCAGCTGGGACTTCAGGGGGCGCATCGGGAACACTGAAGCTTTCTTT

v_gene: TRBV6-5
d_gene: -
abundance: -
j_gene: TRBJ1-1
CDR3aa: CASSNGPWAFF
CDR3nt: TGTGCCAGCAGCAATGGGCCGTGGGCTTTCTTT

v_gene: TRBV6-6
d_gene: -
abundance: -
j_gene: TRBJ2-2
CDR3aa: CASSTQGLANTGELFF
CDR3nt: TGTGCCAGCAGCACCCAGGGGTTAGCGAACACCGGGGAGCTGTTTTTT

v_gene: TRBV2
d_gene: TRBD1
abundance: -
j_gene: TRBJ1-1
CDR3aa: CASRLDLQGTTEAFF
CDR3nt: TGTGCCAGCAGACTCGATTTACAGGGGACCACTGAAGCTTTCTTT

v_gene: TRBV6-5
d_gene: -
abundance: -
j_gene: TRBJ1-2
CDR3aa: CASRRDSNYGYTF
CDR3nt: TGTGCCAGCAGACGGGATTCTAACTATGGCTACACCTTC

v_gene: TRBV10-3
d_gene: -
abundance: -
j_gene: TRBJ2-2
CDR3aa: CAISDWQIGGELFF
CDR3nt: TGTGCCATCAGTGATTGGCAGATTGGCGGGGAGCTGTTTTTT

v_gene: TRBV5-1
d_gene: -
abundance: -
j_gene: TRBJ1-2
CDR3aa: CASSLAGRANYGYTF
CDR3nt: TGCGCCAGCAGCTTGGCGGGGAGGGCGAACTATGGCTACACCTTC

v_gene: TRBV19
d_gene: -
abundance: -
j_gene: TRBJ1-2
CDR3aa: CASSMGRDYFYGYTF
CDR3nt: TGTGCCAGTAGTATGGGCCGGGACTATTTCTATGGCTACACCTTC

v_gene: TRBV18
d_gene: TRBD1
abundance: few
j_gene: TRBJ1-1
CDR3aa: CASSFSGTGAGTEAFF
CDR3nt: TGTGCCAGCTCATTCTCCGGGACAGGGGCGGGCACTGAAGCTTTCTTT

v_gene: TRBV7-8
d_gene: -
abundance: few
j_gene: TRBJ1-6
CDR3aa: CASSPAGDGDSPLHF
CDR3nt: TGTGCCAGCAGCCCGGCGGGGGACGGGGATTCACCCCTCCACTTT

v_gene: TRBV10-3
d_gene: TRBD1
abundance: many
j_gene: TRBJ1-1
CDR3aa: CAISQTGGSTEAFF
CDR3nt: TGTGCCATCAGTCAGACAGGGGGTAGTACTGAAGCTTTCTTT

v_gene: TRBV18
d_gene: TRBD1
abundance: -
j_gene: TRBJ1-5
CDR3aa: CASSPTGAAQPQHF
CDR3nt: TGTGCCAGCTCACCAACAGGGGCAGCGCAGCCCCAGCATTTT

v_gene: TRBV5-8
d_gene: -
abundance: -
j_gene: TRBJ2-3
CDR3aa: CASSFSSSTDTQYF
CDR3nt: TGTGCCAGCAGCTTTAGCTCCAGCACAGATACGCAGTATTTT

v_gene: TRBV19
d_gene: -
abundance: -
j_gene: TRBJ1-2
CDR3aa: CASSIDFNYGYTF
CDR3nt: TGTGCCAGTAGTATAGACTTTAACTATGGCTACACCTTC

v_gene: TRBV7-9
d_gene: -
abundance: -
j_gene: TRBJ2-3
CDR3aa: CASSFSQGWLTDTQYF
CDR3nt: TGTGCCAGCAGCTTTAGCCAGGGTTGGTTGACAGATACGCAGTATTTT

v_gene: TRBV3-1/TRBV3-2
d_gene: -
abundance: -
j_gene: TRBJ2-1
CDR3aa: CASSHLSPGHPYNEQFF
CDR3nt: TGTGCCAGCAGTCACCTTTCCCCGGGACACCCTTACAATGAGCAGTTCTTC

v_gene: TRBV14
d_gene: -
abundance: once
j_gene: TRBJ2-5
CDR3aa: CASRDDRQETQYF
CDR3nt: TGTGCCAGCAGGGACGACAGACAAGAGACCCAGTACTTC

v_gene: TRBV6-2/TRBV6-3
d_gene: -
abundance: -
j_gene: TRBJ1-1
CDR3aa: CASSYRPVGAFF
CDR3nt: TGTGCCAGCAGTTACCGGCCGGTCGGGGCTTTCTTT

v_gene: TRBV2
d_gene: -
abundance: -
j_gene: TRBJ1-6
CDR3aa: CASSSNSPLHF
CDR3nt: TGTGCCAGCAGTTCAAATTCACCCCTCCACTTT

v_gene: TRBV18
d_gene: TRBD1
abundance: few
j_gene: TRBJ2-1
CDR3aa: CASSPSGTGGYNEQFF
CDR3nt: TGTGCCAGCTCACCCTCGGGGACAGGGGGTTACAATGAGCAGTTCTTC

v_gene: TRBV7-6
d_gene: TRBD1
abundance: -
j_gene: TRBJ1-3
CDR3aa: CASSLARAGGSGNTIYF
CDR3nt: TGTGCCAGCAGCTTAGCCCGAGCAGGGGGCTCTGGAAACACCATATATTTT

v_gene: TRBV5-1
d_gene: TRBD1
abundance: -
j_gene: TRBJ1-2
CDR3aa: CASSDTGGTNYGYTF
CDR3nt: TGCGCCAGCAGTGATACAGGGGGGACGAACTATGGCTACACCTTC

v_gene: TRBV10-2
d_gene: -
abundance: -
j_gene: TRBJ2-2
CDR3aa: CASSERRLGTGELFF
CDR3nt: TGCGCCAGCAGTGAGCGCAGGTTAGGCACCGGGGAGCTGTTTTTT

v_gene: TRBV19
d_gene: -
abundance: once
j_gene: TRBJ2-2
CDR3aa: CASHRGSTGELFF
CDR3nt: TGTGCCAGCCACCGGGGGAGCACCGGGGAGCTGTTTTTT

v_gene: TRBV24-1
d_gene: -
abundance: -
j_gene: TRBJ2-5
CDR3aa: CATCPSGPGISVEETQYF
CDR3nt: TGTGCCACCTGTCCGTCGGGCCCCGGGATTTCTGTGGAAGAGACCCAGTACTTC

v_gene: TRBV11-3
d_gene: TRBD1
abundance: -
j_gene: TRBJ1-5
CDR3aa: CASSLGDREQPQHF
CDR3nt: TGTGCCAGCAGCTTAGGGGACAGGGAGCAGCCCCAGCATTTT

v_gene: TRBV6-6
d_gene: TRBD2
abundance: -
j_gene: TRBJ2-2
CDR3aa: CASSSPSGVLTGELFF
CDR3nt: TGTGCCAGCAGTTCTCCTAGCGGGGTACTTACCGGGGAGCTGTTTTTT

v_gene: TRBV3-1/TRBV3-2
d_gene: TRBD1
abundance: once
j_gene: TRBJ1-5
CDR3aa: CASSTPYRGTDSNQPQHF
CDR3nt: TGTGCCAGCAGCACGCCTTACAGAGGGACAGATAGCAATCAGCCCCAGCATTTT

v_gene: TRBV5-4
d_gene: TRBD2
abundance: -
j_gene: TRBJ2-1
CDR3aa: CASTLGLAGNLSYNEQFF
CDR3nt: TGTGCCAGCACCCTAGGACTAGCGGGGAACCTCTCCTACAATGAGCAGTTCTTC

v_gene: TRBV18
d_gene: TRBD1
abundance: -
j_gene: TRBJ1-6
CDR3aa: CASSPKEGANSPLHF
CDR3nt: TGTGCCAGCTCACCAAAAGAGGGGGCCAATTCACCCCTCCACTTT

v_gene: TRBV28
d_gene: -
abundance: -
j_gene: TRBJ1-5
CDR3aa: CASSFSRGYSNQPQHF
CDR3nt: TGTGCCAGCAGTTTCTCACGGGGATATAGCAATCAGCCCCAGCATTTT

v_gene: TRBV15
d_gene: -
abundance: -
j_gene: TRBJ2-5
CDR3aa: CATSRVRTYVEETQYF
CDR3nt: TGTGCCACCAGCAGAGTAAGGACTTACGTTGAAGAGACCCAGTACTTC

v_gene: TRBV24-1
d_gene: -
abundance: -
j_gene: TRBJ2-2
CDR3aa: CATKRTEDHGELFF
CDR3nt: TGTGCCACCAAAAGGACAGAGGATCACGGGGAGCTGTTTTTT

v_gene: TRBV19
d_gene: -
abundance: -
j_gene: TRBJ1-2
CDR3aa: CASSSRSVRGNYGYTF
CDR3nt: TGTGCCAGTAGTTCACGATCCGTGAGGGGGAACTATGGCTACACCTTC

v_gene: TRBV7-8
d_gene: -
abundance: many
j_gene: TRBJ1-3
CDR3aa: CASSPRGTGNTIYF
CDR3nt: TGTGCCAGCAGCCCTCGGGGTACAGGAAACACCATATATTTT

v_gene: TRBV29-1
d_gene: -
abundance: -
j_gene: TRBJ2-1
CDR3aa: CSVEDLQDPYNEQFF
CDR3nt: TGCAGCGTTGAAGATCTTCAGGATCCCTACAATGAGCAGTTCTTC